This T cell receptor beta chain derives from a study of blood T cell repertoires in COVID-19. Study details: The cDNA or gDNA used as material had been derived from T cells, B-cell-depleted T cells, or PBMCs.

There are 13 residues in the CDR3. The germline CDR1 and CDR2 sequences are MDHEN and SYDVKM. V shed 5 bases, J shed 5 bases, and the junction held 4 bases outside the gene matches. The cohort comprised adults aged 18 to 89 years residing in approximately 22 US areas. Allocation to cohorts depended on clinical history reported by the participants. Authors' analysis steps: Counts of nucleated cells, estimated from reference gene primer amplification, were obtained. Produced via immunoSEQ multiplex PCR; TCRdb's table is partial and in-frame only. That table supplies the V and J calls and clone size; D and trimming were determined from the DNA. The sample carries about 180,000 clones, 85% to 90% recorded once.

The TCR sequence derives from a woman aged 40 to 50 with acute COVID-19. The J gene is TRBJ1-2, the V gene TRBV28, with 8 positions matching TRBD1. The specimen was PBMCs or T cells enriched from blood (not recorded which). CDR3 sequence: CASSPQGAYGYTF. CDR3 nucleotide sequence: TGTGCCAGCAGTCCCCAGGGGGCATATGGCTACACCTTC.